This T cell receptor beta chain is drawn from a study of CD8+ T cells in alopecia areata. The wider study: Treated patients were dosed with oral tofacitinib, taking 5 to 10 mg twice daily.

The CDR3 is made up of 14 amino acids. Trimming cost V 4 bases and J 6 bases; bases outside gene matches: 7. The V gene's germline CDR1 is PRHDT and CDR2 FYEKMQ (reference sequence). To note about this clone: Its specificity is not known.

The study's findings and limits: More clonal than normal scalp was lesional scalp, particularly alopecia totalis/universalis. Unlike in mice, where it was clearer, TCR sharing across patients was less clear, possibly HLA-related.

Once RNA had been extracted, it was reverse transcribed into cDNA to act as the sequencing template. Profiling relied on immunoSEQ multiplex PCR, and the TCRdb table lists in-frame clones only, not all of them. The sample has about 150,000 clones, around 50% seen once. Punch biopsies of lesional scalp, plus peripheral blood, were taken from alopecia areata patients. The sequences come from CD8+ T cells sorted from blood, collected at week 0. The gene calls are TRBV13 and TRBJ2-7, with 9 bases that match TRBD1. The origin of this receptor is a human donor with alopecia areata. The CDR3 DNA sequence: TGTGCCAGCAGCTCCGGGACAGGGCGTCTCGAGCAGTACTTC. It encodes CASSSGTGRLEQYF. The complete variable domain, with remaining parts taken from reference TRBV13 and TRBJ2-7, reads AAGVIQSPRHLIKEKRETATLKCYPIPRHDTVYWYQQGPGQDPQFLISFYEKMQSDKGSIPDRFSAQQFSDYHSELNMSSLELGDSALYFCASSSGTGRLEQYFGPGTRLTVT.